A selection of T cell receptor beta chains follows, all from one sample in a study of CD8+ T cells in alopecia areata. Only in-frame clones appear in the TCRdb table, and some are missing; sequencing was by immunoSEQ multiplex PCR. The sample shows 200,000 to 250,000 clones, roughly two thirds of them seen only once. Specimen: CD4+ T cells sorted from blood, collected at week 0. These receptors all stem from a human donor with alopecia areata. CDR3s leave out the opening cysteine and the closing phenylalanine or tryptophan. Each record gives: clone size, J gene, V gene, CDR3 protein. Size is omitted from some rows. Given values are once, few, many or a class for expanded clones.

.	TRBJ2-4	TRBV19	ASSIPRDRADKNIQY
few	TRBJ1-2	TRBV6-5	ASSSGGGYT
.	TRBJ2-5	TRBV5-1	ASSLGNQETQY
.	TRBJ1-2	TRBV6-5	ASSETGNYGYT
.	TRBJ2-1	TRBV4-1	ASSPGQGGLVNEQF
.	TRBJ1-5	TRBV30	AWSETARGLQPQH
.	TRBJ2-7	TRBV29-1	SVEDRETYEQY
.	TRBJ1-4	TRBV7-2	ASSQTGGTNEKLF
few	TRBJ2-7	TRBV29-1	SAGTGGYEQY
.	TRBJ2-7	TRBV7-9	ASSLLGRTYEQY
.	TRBJ2-1	TRBV18	ASSPFPGGRHNEQF
few	TRBJ2-5	TRBV5-1	ASRTQAADQETQY
.	TRBJ1-5	TRBV9	ASSATGVNSNQPQH
.	TRBJ2-2	TRBV29-1	SVLPLGYGELF
.	TRBJ2-5	TRBV30	AWSASGQETQY
.	TRBJ2-2	TRBV6-5	ASSRDSRTGELF
once	TRBJ1-5	TRBV5-1	ASSLEPGRPQH
.	TRBJ2-7	TRBV4-1	ASSQDRNRGWEQY
.	TRBJ2-5	TRBV6-5	ASSHGETQY
.	TRBJ2-1	TRBV13	ASSQTRGTGDNEQF
.	TRBJ2-2	TRBV11-2	ASSFSALPLGELF
.	TRBJ1-4	TRBV25-1	ASSSWERKEKLF
.	TRBJ2-1	TRBV30	AWSDPTSGGYNEQF
.	TRBJ1-5	TRBV5-1	ASSFDASNQPQH
.	TRBJ2-7	TRBV4-1	ASSRSETGGVLSYEQY
few	TRBJ2-6	TRBV29-1	SVEGGSGANVLT
.	TRBJ1-2	TRBV4-2	ASSQATGDDYGYT
.	TRBJ2-3	TRBV29-1	SVEGGLQSQY
.	TRBJ1-5	TRBV29-1	SARTRQEIEPQH
.	TRBJ1-1	TRBV30	AVTGGGEAF
.	TRBJ2-6	TRBV9	ASSPRRTDRAGANVLT
.	TRBJ2-7	TRBV30	AWSVGQGPPYEQY
.	TRBJ1-1	TRBV30	AWSLSGHTEAF
.	TRBJ1-6	TRBV25-1	ASSEYRGIH
.	TRBJ2-3	TRBV5-1	ASSTSGDSTDTQY
.	TRBJ2-7	TRBV5-6	ASSTDSYEQY